This TCR beta chain came from a study of blood T cells in healthy people across ages. Trimming left V 5 bases short and J 1 base short, with 11 bases between. The CDR3 is 14 residues long. The germline V gene has CDR1 MNHEY and CDR2 SMNVEV (reference sequence). For the second PCR, which ran for about 6 to 12 cycles, a sample-barcoded 5' primer and a J-beta primer mix were used. Tags on each cDNA molecule came from a template-switch adaptor with 12 random nucleotides. TCRdb re-derived calls from the 5' RACE reads in MiXCR, one entry per CDR3 protein. The top ten hold just over 15% of the sample, which has hundreds of thousands of distinct CDR3 sequences, 32% seen once.

This sequence originates from a woman older than 75 in good health. The chain carries TRBV27 and TRBJ1-1, with D unresolved. Sequencing used blood. The CDR3 nucleotides are TGTGCCAGCAGTCCCTGGGGAGGGAACACTGAAGCTTTCTTT. Its protein product is CASSPWGGNTEAFF.